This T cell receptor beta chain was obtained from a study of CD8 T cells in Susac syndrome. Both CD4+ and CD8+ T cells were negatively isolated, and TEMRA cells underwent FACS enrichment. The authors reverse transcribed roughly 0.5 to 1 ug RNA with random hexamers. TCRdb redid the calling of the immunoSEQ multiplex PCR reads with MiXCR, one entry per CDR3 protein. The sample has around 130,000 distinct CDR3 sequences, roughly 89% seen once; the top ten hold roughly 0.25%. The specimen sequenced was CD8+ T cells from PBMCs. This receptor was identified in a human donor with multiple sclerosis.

The CDR3 reads CASSKDSKKGLAHQPQHF. DNA for the CDR3: TGTGCCAGCAGCAAAGACTCAAAAAAGGGGTTGGCGCATCAGCCCCAGCATTTT. This chain joins TRBV21-1 and TRBJ1-5; TRBD1 is taken as the D call from the table, unchecked against the DNA. TRBV21-1 is labeled a pseudogene. This CDR3 is built from 18 residues.